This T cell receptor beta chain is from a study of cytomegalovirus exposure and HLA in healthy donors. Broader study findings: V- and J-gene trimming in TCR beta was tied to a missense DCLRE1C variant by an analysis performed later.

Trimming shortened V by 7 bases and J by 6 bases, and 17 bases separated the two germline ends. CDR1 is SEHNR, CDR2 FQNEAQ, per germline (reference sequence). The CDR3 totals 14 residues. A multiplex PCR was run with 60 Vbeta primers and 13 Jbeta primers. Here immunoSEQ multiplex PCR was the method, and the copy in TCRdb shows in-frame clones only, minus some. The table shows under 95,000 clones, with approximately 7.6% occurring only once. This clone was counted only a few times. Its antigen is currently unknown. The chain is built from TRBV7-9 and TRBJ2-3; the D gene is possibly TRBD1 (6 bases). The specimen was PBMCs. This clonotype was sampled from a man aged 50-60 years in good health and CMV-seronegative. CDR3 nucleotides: TGTGCCAGCACCGGACAGTGGCCGAGGGATACGCAGTATTTT. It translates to CASTGQWPRDTQYF. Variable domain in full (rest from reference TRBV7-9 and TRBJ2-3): DTGVSQNPRHKITKRGQNVTFRCDPISEHNRLYWYRQTLGQGPEFLTYFQNEAQLEKSRLLSDRFSAERPKGSFSTLEIQRTEQGDSAMYLCASTGQWPRDTQYFGPGTRLTVL.